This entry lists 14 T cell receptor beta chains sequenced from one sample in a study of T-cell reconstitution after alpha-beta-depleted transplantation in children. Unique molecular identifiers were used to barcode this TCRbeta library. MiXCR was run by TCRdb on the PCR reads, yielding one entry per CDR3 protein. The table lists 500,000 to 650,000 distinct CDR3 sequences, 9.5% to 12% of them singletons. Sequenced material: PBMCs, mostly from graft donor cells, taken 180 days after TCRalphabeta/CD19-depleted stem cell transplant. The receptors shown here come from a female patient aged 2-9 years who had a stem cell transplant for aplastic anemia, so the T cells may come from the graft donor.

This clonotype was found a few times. The CDR3 bases are TGTGCCAGCAGTTTGAGACTAGCACCGAACAATGAGCAGTTCTTC. As protein: CASSLRLAPNNEQFF. V and J are TRBV12-3 or TRBV12-4 and TRBJ2-1, with 7 bases aligning to TRBD2. This CDR3 region has 15 residues. V was clipped by 3 bases and J by 5 bases; unmatched bases: 7.

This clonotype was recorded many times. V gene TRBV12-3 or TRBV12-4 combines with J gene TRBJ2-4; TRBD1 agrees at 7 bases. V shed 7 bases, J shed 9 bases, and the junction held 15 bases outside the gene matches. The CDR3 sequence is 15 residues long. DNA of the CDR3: TGTGCCAGCAATCTAGAAGGGGGCAGGCTGGGCATTCAGTACTTC. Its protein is CASNLEGGRLGIQYF.

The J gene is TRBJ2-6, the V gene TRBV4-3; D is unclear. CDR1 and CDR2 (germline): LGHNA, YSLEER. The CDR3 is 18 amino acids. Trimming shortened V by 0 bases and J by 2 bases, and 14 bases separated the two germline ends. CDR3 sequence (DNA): TGCGCCAGCAGCCAAGACGGACGGGCGCTGGCTGGGGCCAACGTCCTGACTTTC. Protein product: CASSQDGRALAGANVLTF.

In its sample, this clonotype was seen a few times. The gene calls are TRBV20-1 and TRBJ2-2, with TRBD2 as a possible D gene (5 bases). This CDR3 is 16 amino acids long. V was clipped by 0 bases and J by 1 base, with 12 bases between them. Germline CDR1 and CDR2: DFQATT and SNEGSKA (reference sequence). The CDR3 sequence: CSARDPVGENTGELFF. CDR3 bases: TGCAGTGCTAGAGATCCGGTCGGGGAGAACACCGGGGAGCTGTTTTTT.

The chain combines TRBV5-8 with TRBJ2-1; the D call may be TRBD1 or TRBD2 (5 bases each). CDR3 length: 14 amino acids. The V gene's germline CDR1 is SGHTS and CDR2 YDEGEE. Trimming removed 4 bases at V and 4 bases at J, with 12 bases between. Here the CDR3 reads CASSERDGYNEQFF. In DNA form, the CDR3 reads TGTGCCAGCAGCGAAAGGGACGGATACAATGAGCAGTTCTTC.

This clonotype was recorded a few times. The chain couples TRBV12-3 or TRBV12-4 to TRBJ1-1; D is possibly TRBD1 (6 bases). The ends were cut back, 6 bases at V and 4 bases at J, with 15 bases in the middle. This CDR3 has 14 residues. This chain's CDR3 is CASRYREGGTEAFF. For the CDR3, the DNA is TGTGCCAGCAGATACAGGGAAGGTGGCACTGAAGCTTTCTTT.

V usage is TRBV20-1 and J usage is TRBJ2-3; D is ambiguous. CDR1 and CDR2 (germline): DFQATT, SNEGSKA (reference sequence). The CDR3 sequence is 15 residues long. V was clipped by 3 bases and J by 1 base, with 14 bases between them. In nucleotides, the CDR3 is TGCAGTGCTAGGAGGACCGTGATCGGCACAGATACGCAGTATTTT. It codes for CSARRTVIGTDTQYF.

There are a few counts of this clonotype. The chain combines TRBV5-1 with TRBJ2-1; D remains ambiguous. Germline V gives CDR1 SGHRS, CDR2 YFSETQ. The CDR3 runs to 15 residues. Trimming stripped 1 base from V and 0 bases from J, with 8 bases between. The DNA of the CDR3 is TGCGCCAGCAGCTTGCGGGCGAACTCCTACAATGAGCAGTTCTTC. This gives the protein CASSLRANSYNEQFF. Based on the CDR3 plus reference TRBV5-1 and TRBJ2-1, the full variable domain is KAGVTQTPRYLIKTRGQQVTLSCSPISGHRSVSWYQQTPGQGLQFLFEYFSETQRNKGNFPGRFSGRQFSNSRSEMNVSTLELGDSALYLCASSLRANSYNEQFFGPGTRLTVL.

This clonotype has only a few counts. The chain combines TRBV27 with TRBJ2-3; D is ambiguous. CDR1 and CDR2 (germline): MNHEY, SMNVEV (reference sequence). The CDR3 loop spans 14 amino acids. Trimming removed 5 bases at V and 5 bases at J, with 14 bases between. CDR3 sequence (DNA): TGTGCCAGCAGTCTCATATGGCGGATAGATACGCAGTATTTT. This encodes CASSLIWRIDTQYF.

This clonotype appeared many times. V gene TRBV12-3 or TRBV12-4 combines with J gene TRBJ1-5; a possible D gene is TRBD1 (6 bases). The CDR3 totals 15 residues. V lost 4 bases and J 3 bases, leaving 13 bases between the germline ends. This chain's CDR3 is CASSSQGNDNQPQHF. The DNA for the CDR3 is TGTGCCAGCAGTTCGCAGGGGAACGACAATCAGCCCCAGCATTTT.

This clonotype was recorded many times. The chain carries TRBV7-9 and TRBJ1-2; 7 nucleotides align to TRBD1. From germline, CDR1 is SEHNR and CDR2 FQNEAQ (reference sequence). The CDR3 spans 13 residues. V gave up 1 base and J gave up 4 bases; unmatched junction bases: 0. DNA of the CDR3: TGTGCCAGCAGCTTAGGACAGGGCTATGGCTACACCTTC. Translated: CASSLGQGYGYTF.

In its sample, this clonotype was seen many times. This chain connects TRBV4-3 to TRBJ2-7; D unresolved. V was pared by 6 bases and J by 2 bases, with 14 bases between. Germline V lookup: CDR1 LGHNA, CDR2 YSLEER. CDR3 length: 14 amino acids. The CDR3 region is CASRLTHGTYEQYF. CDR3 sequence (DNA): TGCGCCAGCAGACTGACCCACGGAACCTACGAGCAGTACTTC.

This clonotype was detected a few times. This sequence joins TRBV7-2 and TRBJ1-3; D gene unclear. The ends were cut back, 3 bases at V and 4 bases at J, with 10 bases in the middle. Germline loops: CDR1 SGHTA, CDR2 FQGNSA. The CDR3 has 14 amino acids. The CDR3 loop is CASSFTKIGNTIYF. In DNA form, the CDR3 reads TGTGCCAGCAGCTTTACAAAAATAGGAAACACCATATATTTT.

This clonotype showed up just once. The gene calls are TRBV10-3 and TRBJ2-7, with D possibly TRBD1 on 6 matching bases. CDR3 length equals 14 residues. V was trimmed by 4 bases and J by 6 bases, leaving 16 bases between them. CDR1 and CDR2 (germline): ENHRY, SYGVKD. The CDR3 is CAISVKDSSGEQYF. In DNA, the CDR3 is TGTGCCATCAGTGTTAAGGACAGTTCAGGCGAGCAGTACTTC.